These 9 T cell receptor beta chains share one sample of origin, sequenced in a study of cytotoxic CD8 clonotypes in ibrutinib-treated CLL. The assay was immunoSEQ multiplex PCR, and TCRdb's table has in-frame clones only and misses some. This repertoire shows more than 110,000 clones, about 78% found once; its top ten account for 5% to 5.5%. The sample in question was PBMCs, obtained after 24 months of ibrutinib treatment. Receptor source: a human donor with chronic lymphocytic leukemia.

The chain is built from TRBV29-1 and TRBJ1-5; the match to TRBD1 covers 7 bases. The CDR3 totals 14 residues. Trimming removed 0 bases from V and 11 bases from J; junction bases left unmatched: 10. The germline CDR1 and CDR2 sequences are SQVTM and ANQGSEA. The CDR3 here is CSVEDSANTGAQHF. DNA for the CDR3: TGCAGCGTTGAAGATTCGGCAAACACAGGGGCCCAGCATTTT.

The rearrangement links TRBV28 to TRBJ2-2; D perhaps matches TRBD1 (6 bases). Germline V gene data show CDR1 as MDHEN and CDR2 as SYDVKM. The CDR3 is 18 amino acids. The chain's CDR3 is CALGEGTPGAPNTGELFF. Written as DNA, the CDR3 is TGTGCTCTCGGAGAAGGGACACCAGGGGCCCCGAACACCGGGGAGCTGTTTTTT.

The rearrangement joins TRBV5-6 to TRBJ2-7, with a possible D match to TRBD1 (6 bases). CDR3 length: 13 residues. V gave up 4 bases and J gave up 2 bases, with 10 bases separating them. Germline V CDR1 and CDR2: SGHDT, YYEEEE. The CDR3 DNA reads as TGTGCCAGCAGCCCAGGGGCCCCCTACGAGCAGTACTTC. Its translation is CASSPGAPYEQYF.

The sample holds a few counts of this clone. Distinct nucleotide sequences in the sample also encode this CDR3. The chain couples TRBV28 to TRBJ2-7; 9 positions match TRBD1. From germline, CDR1 is MDHEN and CDR2 SYDVKM. Germline trimming cut 5 bases from V and 4 bases from J; bases unmatched to any gene: 3. The length of the CDR3 is 13 residues. As DNA, the CDR3 is TGTGCCAGCAGTCCCGGACAGGGGTACGAGCAGTACTTC. Translated: CASSPGQGYEQYF. Full variable domain (rest looked up from reference TRBV28 and TRBJ2-7): DVKVTQSSRYLVKRTGEKVFLECVQDMDHENMFWYRQDPGLGLRLIYFSYDVKMKEKGDIPEGYSVSREKKERFSLILESASTNQTSMYLCASSPGQGYEQYFGPGTRLTVT.

This clone was recorded only once. The CDR3 DNA is TGTGCCAGCAGTGGGGGGCCCACTGGCTCCGAGCAGTACTTC. Protein: CASSGGPTGSEQYF. The chain uses TRBV28 and TRBJ2-7; D is tentatively TRBD1 or TRBD2 (6 bases each). Looked up from germline, CDR1 is MDHEN and CDR2 is SYDVKM. The length of the CDR3 is 14 residues. The V and J ends lost 5 bases and 6 bases respectively, with 17 bases between them.

The chain links TRBV11-3 to TRBJ2-3, with 11 nucleotides matching TRBD2. V trimming: 2 bases; J trimming: 6 bases; junction bases outside the gene matches: 7. Germline CDR1 SGHNT, CDR2 YENEEA. This CDR3 region has 16 residues. The CDR3: CASSLSTSGSSDTQYF. Here the CDR3 DNA reads TGTGCCAGCAGCTTAAGTACTAGCGGGAGTTCGGATACGCAGTATTTT.

This clone was seen once. The chain employs TRBV7-2 and TRBJ2-7, with D perhaps being TRBD1 or TRBD2 (6 bases each). CDR1 and CDR2 (germline): SGHTA, FQGNSA. Trimming shortened V by 5 bases and J by 3 bases, and 14 bases separated the two germline ends. The CDR3 has 14 residues. CDR3 sequence: CASSPGGDRYEQYF. CDR3 coding DNA: TGTGCCAGCAGCCCCGGGGGCGACCGCTACGAGCAGTACTTC.

This rearrangement joins TRBV27 to TRBJ2-1; possibly TRBD1 or TRBD2 for D (5 bases each). The CDR3 spans 14 residues. Germline CDR1 MNHEY, CDR2 SMNVEV (reference sequence). Trimming shortened V by 2 bases and J by 4 bases, and 9 bases separated the two germline ends. The CDR3: CASSLGTPYNEQFF. CDR3 nucleotide sequence: TGTGCCAGCAGTTTAGGGACCCCGTACAATGAGCAGTTCTTC.

This chain links TRBV15 with TRBJ1-5, with a weak D call TRBD1 (5 bases). The CDR3 totals 18 residues. V lost 1 base and J 0 bases, leaving 16 bases between the germline ends. Germline V gives CDR1 LNHNV, CDR2 YYDKDF (reference sequence). The CDR3 DNA reads as TGTGCCACCAGCAGAGCGTGGGGGATGCCAGGTAGCAATCAGCCCCAGCATTTT. Encoded protein: CATSRAWGMPGSNQPQHF.